The entry below gives a single TCR beta chain sequence along with its context. The antigen remains unidentified. This record belongs to a study of blood T cells in healthy people across ages. Overall study results and limits: Those diversity estimates obtained from one million T cells were thought to be underestimates.

The V end lost 1 base, the J end lost 4 bases, and 10 bases lay between the germline ends. This CDR3 comprises 15 residues. The use of a sample-barcoded 5' primer and a J-beta primer mix characterized a second PCR of roughly 7 to 11 cycles. Each CDR3 protein is one row after TCRdb ran MiXCR on the 5' RACE reads. The sample has 1.5 million or so distinct CDR3 sequences; 42% are singletons. The TCR comes from a woman aged 18-29 years in good health. V gene TRBV12-3 or TRBV12-4 combines with J gene TRBJ2-2; D gene uncertain. Material: blood. The CDR3 sequence: CASSLVGQVTGELFF. Written as DNA, the CDR3 is TGTGCCAGCAGTTTAGTGGGCCAGGTCACCGGGGAGCTGTTTTTT.